The T cell receptor (beta chain) described here comes from a study of blood T cell repertoires in COVID-19. Whole-study context: Researchers got acute and convalescent COVID-19 samples from the United States, Italy and Spain. The analysed material was cDNA or gDNA that came from T cells, B-cell-depleted T cells, or PBMCs.

Methods used by the authors: Estimates of nucleated cell counts were drawn from the amplification of reference gene primers. Data came from immunoSEQ multiplex PCR; TCRdb stores just in-frame clones and leaves some out. The V and J calls and clone size come from that table; D and trimming were worked out from the DNA. The repertoire holds 95,000 to 150,000 clones, with over 75% as singletons. This clonotype was sampled from a man aged 55 to 70 with acute or convalescent COVID-19. The sample taken for sequencing was peripheral blood.

Here the CDR3 DNA reads TGTGCCAGCAGTTTTTTGGGACAGGCCATCTCTGGGGCCAACGTCCTGACTTTC. Its translation: CASSFLGQAISGANVLTF. The rearrangement uses TRBV7-9 and TRBJ2-6, with 8 nucleotides matching TRBD1. Per germline, CDR1 SEHNR and CDR2 FQNEAQ (reference sequence). V shed 6 bases, J shed 0 bases, and the junction held 10 bases outside the gene matches. The CDR3 consists of 18 residues.